The present T cell receptor (beta chain) was sequenced within a study of OX40 agonist ivuxolimab in advanced cancers. Germline lookup yields CDR1 SGHAT and CDR2 FQDESV (reference sequence). V lost 1 base, J lost 2 bases, and 4 bases stayed unmatched. CDR3 length: 16 residues. Method: immunoSEQ multiplex PCR; TCRdb's copy keeps in-frame clones and lacks some. Of just under 65,000 clones listed, more than 80% are singletons. This receptor was identified in an adult with an advanced solid tumor such as melanoma, head and neck, liver or kidney cancer. The source material was CD4+ or CD8+ T cells sorted from blood, sampled in a trial of the OX40 agonist ivuxolimab. The gene calls are TRBV11-1 and TRBJ2-1, with 8 bases aligning to TRBD2. The DNA for the CDR3 is TGTGCCAGCAGCTTAGGTCGGGAGGGCCCCTACAATGAGCAGTTCTTC. Protein sequence: CASSLGREGPYNEQFF.